This is a list of T cell receptor beta chains from one sample in a study of early T cells in non-severe SARS-CoV-2 infection. TCRdb processed the 5' RACE reads anew with MiXCR; each CDR3 protein has one entry. The table lists tens of thousands of distinct CDR3 sequences, approximately 5.6% of them singletons. Sequenced: whole blood. The receptors stem from an adult who was a healthcare worker with PCR-confirmed SARS-CoV-2 infection or an uninfected control (not recorded which). CDR3s include the opening cysteine and the closing phenylalanine or tryptophan. A D gene is named only where the DNA matches it firmly. Size values are once, few and many counts, or a class for expanded clones, and some rows have none.

J,D,size,V,CDR3,DNA
TRBJ2-1,TRBD2,many,TRBV6-6,CASSSSGSLSYNEQFF,TGTGCCAGCAGTTCTAGCGGGAGTCTCTCCTACAATGAGCAGTTCTTC
TRBJ2-3,.,many,TRBV7-2,CASSLIAPIGGAGTQYF,TGTGCCAGCAGCTTAATCGCCCCGATAGGGGGGGCGGGTACGCAGTATTTT
TRBJ2-3,.,many,TRBV7-3,CASSSFGTDTQYF,TGTGCCAGCAGCTCCTTTGGGACAGATACGCAGTATTTT
TRBJ2-2,.,many,TRBV6-5,CASRGLANTGELFF,TGTGCCAGCAGAGGGCTAGCGAACACCGGGGAGCTGTTTTTT
TRBJ2-1,.,many,TRBV29-1,CSVVRSTYNEQFF,TGCAGCGTCGTTCGGAGCACCTACAATGAGCAGTTCTTC
TRBJ2-7,.,many,TRBV27,CASRDPGREQYF,TGTGCCAGCAGGGATCCGGGTCGCGAGCAGTACTTC
TRBJ2-7,.,many,TRBV5-1,CASSSGPADYEQYF,TGCGCCAGCAGCAGCGGACCGGCGGATTACGAGCAGTACTTC
TRBJ2-7,TRBD2,few,TRBV11-2,CASRYGLAGSYEQYF,TGTGCCAGCAGATACGGACTAGCGGGATCCTACGAGCAGTACTTC
TRBJ2-7,.,.,TRBV29-1,CSVEDKPFDEQYF,TGCAGCGTTGAAGACAAACCTTTTGACGAGCAGTACTTC
TRBJ2-5,.,many,TRBV7-3,CASSLMGRTEETQYF,TGTGCCAGCAGCTTAATGGGGCGGACCGAAGAGACCCAGTACTTC
TRBJ2-7,TRBD2,many,TRBV4-2,CASSEGLADSYEQYF,TGTGCCAGCAGCGAAGGACTAGCGGATTCCTACGAGCAGTACTTC
TRBJ1-1,.,few,TRBV9,CASSGSGPENTEAFF,TGTGCCAGCAGCGGTTCCGGGCCCGAGAACACTGAAGCTTTCTTT
TRBJ1-5,.,.,TRBV6-1,CASRLSEPPQHF,TGTGCCAGCAGGTTAAGTGAGCCGCCCCAGCATTTT
TRBJ2-5,.,many,TRBV27,CASSSDQETQYF,TGTGCCAGCAGTTCAGATCAAGAGACCCAGTACTTC
TRBJ1-6,.,many,TRBV20-1,CSASLSRFNSPLHF,TGCAGTGCTAGTCTTTCCAGGTTTAATTCACCCCTCCACTTT
TRBJ2-7,TRBD2,few,TRBV29-1,CSVEVTSGRLEQYF,TGCAGCGTTGAAGTGACTAGCGGGAGGTTAGAGCAGTACTTC
TRBJ2-7,.,medium-sized,TRBV6-2/TRBV6-3,CASTMTFRPYEQYF,TGTGCCAGCACCATGACGTTCAGGCCCTACGAGCAGTACTTC
TRBJ2-3,TRBD2,few,TRBV12-3/TRBV12-4,CASSSGLAGSTDTQYF,TGTGCCAGCAGTTCGGGACTAGCGGGATCCACAGATACGCAGTATTTT
TRBJ2-3,.,few,TRBV7-3,CASSLRGLSTDTQYF,TGTGCCAGCAGCTTAAGAGGACTTAGCACAGATACGCAGTATTTT
TRBJ2-6,.,few,TRBV27,CASSPRQVSGANVLTF,TGTGCCAGCAGCCCCCGACAGGTCTCTGGGGCCAACGTCCTGACTTTC
TRBJ1-2,.,few,TRBV7-2,CASSLAPLYREGYTF,TGTGCCAGCAGCTTAGCCCCTTTGTACAGGGAGGGCTACACCTTC
TRBJ2-2,TRBD1,.,TRBV2,CASNRDRTGELFF,TGTGCCAGCAATCGGGACAGAACCGGGGAGCTGTTTTTT
TRBJ2-1,TRBD1,few,TRBV7-2,CASSLVGGTGAARGQFF,TGTGCCAGCAGCTTAGTAGGAGGGACAGGGGCGGCCCGGGGGCAGTTCTTC
TRBJ2-2,TRBD1,many,TRBV28,CASSSSDRGRTGELFF,TGTGCCAGCAGTTCATCGGACAGGGGGCGCACCGGGGAGCTGTTTTTT
TRBJ2-1,TRBD2,few,TRBV11-2,CASIGTSGPYNEQFF,TGTGCCAGCATTGGGACTAGCGGGCCCTACAATGAGCAGTTCTTC
TRBJ1-1,.,few,TRBV7-7,CASSLAGRDDPEAFF,TGTGCCAGCAGCTTAGCAGGGAGGGATGACCCCGAAGCTTTCTTT
TRBJ1-3,.,.,TRBV15,CATSREAFSSSGNTIYF,TGTGCCACCAGCAGAGAGGCTTTTTCTAGCTCTGGAAACACCATATATTTT
TRBJ1-1,.,few,TRBV28,CASSLRPVLNTEAFF,TGTGCCAGCAGTTTACGGCCGGTTTTGAACACTGAAGCTTTCTTT
TRBJ1-1,.,.,TRBV10-1,CASSKIRENTEAFF,TGCGCCAGCAGTAAAATTAGAGAGAACACTGAAGCTTTCTTT
TRBJ1-2,.,many,TRBV18,CASSPRTSQGGSGDYGYTF,TGTGCCAGCTCACCACGGACATCCCAGGGCGGATCCGGGGACTATGGCTACACCTTC
TRBJ2-2,.,many,TRBV7-6,CASSSQHTGELFF,TGTGCCAGCAGCTCACAGCACACCGGGGAGCTGTTTTTT
TRBJ2-1,TRBD2,many,TRBV12-3/TRBV12-4,CASRVAGGPHEQFF,TGTGCCAGCAGGGTAGCGGGAGGGCCCCATGAGCAGTTCTTC
TRBJ2-5,TRBD1,few,TRBV28,CASRGQVGGETQYF,TGTGCCAGCAGGGGACAGGTCGGCGGGGAGACCCAGTACTTC
TRBJ2-7,.,many,TRBV7-9,CASSPYLDRFYEQYF,TGTGCCAGCAGCCCCTACCTCGACAGGTTCTACGAGCAGTACTTC
TRBJ1-6,.,few,TRBV7-2,CASSSPGIGSPLHF,TGTGCCAGCAGCTCCCCGGGGATCGGATCACCCCTCCACTTT
TRBJ2-5,.,few,TRBV28,CASSLGGPQETQYF,TGTGCCAGCAGTTTAGGAGGGCCCCAAGAGACCCAGTACTTC
TRBJ1-6,.,.,TRBV3-1,CASGNRVVPLHF,TGTGCCAGCGGGAACAGGGTTGTACCCCTCCACTTT
TRBJ2-3,.,few,TRBV7-9,CASSLASSGRTDTQYF,TGTGCCAGCAGCTTAGCAAGTAGCGGACGCACAGATACGCAGTATTTT
TRBJ2-1,.,many,TRBV7-6,CASSLGRQSEQFF,TGTGCCAGCAGCTTGGGGAGACAGAGTGAGCAGTTCTTC
TRBJ2-4,.,few,TRBV28,CASSLVGQAKNIQYF,TGTGCCAGCAGTTTAGTCGGGCAGGCCAAAAACATTCAGTACTTC
TRBJ1-1,.,many,TRBV5-5,CASSLGGVDTEAFF,TGTGCCAGCAGCTTAGGAGGGGTGGACACTGAAGCTTTCTTT
TRBJ2-3,TRBD2,.,TRBV28,CASSRLSSGRGTDTQYF,TGTGCCAGCAGTCGCCTCTCTAGCGGGAGGGGCACAGATACGCAGTATTTT
TRBJ2-3,TRBD2,.,TRBV11-2,CASSIGLASTDTQYF,TGTGCCAGCAGCATCGGACTAGCGTCGACAGATACGCAGTATTTT
TRBJ2-3,.,many,TRBV5-8,CASSLKTDTQYF,TGTGCCAGCAGCTTGAAGACGGATACGCAGTATTTT